This T cell receptor beta chain came from a study of Graves' ophthalmopathy and Graves' hyperthyroidism. Amplified material comprised TCR beta CDR3 regions derived from RNA transcripts. The first-round RT-PCR employed HTBI primers together with the Qiagen OneStep RT-PCR kit. A multiplex PCR was then performed as the second round. TCRdb called the multiplex PCR reads again in MiXCR, with one record for every CDR3 protein. Of 150,000 to 200,000 distinct CDR3 sequences listed, about two fifths are singletons. Moderate-to-severe activity, CAS ≥3, NOSPECS ≥4 and a duration under 3 months were seen in donors with ophthalmopathy. Additional autoimmune diseases, uncontrolled infections, pregnancy or lactation disqualified patients. Clinicians diagnosed using symptoms, serum thyroxine, TRAb, thyroid ultrasound and orbital computed tomography. Germline CDR1 and CDR2: SEHNR and FQNEAQ (reference sequence). This CDR3 region has 16 residues. The V and J ends lost 3 bases and 5 bases respectively, with 14 bases between them.

Points from the study as a whole: Blood contained most expanded thyroid clonotypes exceeding 0.001 frequency.

Comments on this clonotype: Its antigen is unknown.

The sequence was collected from a man between 25 and 39 years old with Graves' ophthalmopathy. The V gene is TRBV7-9, the J gene TRBJ1-6; a possible D gene is TRBD1 (5 bases). Sequenced material: peripheral blood. CDR3 sequence: CASSLQGQANNSPLHF. The DNA for the CDR3 is TGTGCCAGCAGCTTGCAGGGCCAAGCGAATAATTCACCCCTCCACTTT.